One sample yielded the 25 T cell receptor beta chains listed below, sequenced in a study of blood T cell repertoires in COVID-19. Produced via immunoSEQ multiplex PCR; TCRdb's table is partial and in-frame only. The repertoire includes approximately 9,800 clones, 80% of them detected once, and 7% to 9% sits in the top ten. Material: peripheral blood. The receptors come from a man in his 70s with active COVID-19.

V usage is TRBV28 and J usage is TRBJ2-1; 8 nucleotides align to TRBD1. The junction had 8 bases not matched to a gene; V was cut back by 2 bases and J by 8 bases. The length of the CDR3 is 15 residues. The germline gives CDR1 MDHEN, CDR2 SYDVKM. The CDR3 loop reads CASSLTGGATDEQFF. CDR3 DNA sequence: TGTGCCAGCAGTTTAACAGGGGGTGCTACAGATGAGCAGTTCTTC.

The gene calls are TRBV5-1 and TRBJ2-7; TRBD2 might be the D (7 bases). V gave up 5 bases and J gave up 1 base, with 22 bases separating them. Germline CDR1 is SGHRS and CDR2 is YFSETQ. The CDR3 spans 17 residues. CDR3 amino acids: CASRLLPGGGKSYEQYF. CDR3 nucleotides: TGCGCCAGCAGACTTCTCCCGGGGGGCGGTAAATCCTACGAGCAGTACTTC.

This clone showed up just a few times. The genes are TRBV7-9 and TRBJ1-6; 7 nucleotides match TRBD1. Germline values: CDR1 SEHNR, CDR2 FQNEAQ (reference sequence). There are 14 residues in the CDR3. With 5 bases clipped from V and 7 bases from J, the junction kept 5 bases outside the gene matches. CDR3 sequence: CASSPGTDNSPLHF. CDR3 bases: TGTGCCAGCAGCCCCGGGACAGACAATTCACCCCTCCACTTT.

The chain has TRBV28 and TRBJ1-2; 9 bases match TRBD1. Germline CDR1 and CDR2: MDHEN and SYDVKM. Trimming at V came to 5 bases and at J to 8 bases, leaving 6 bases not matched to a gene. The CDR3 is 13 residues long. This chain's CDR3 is CASSDWDREGYTF. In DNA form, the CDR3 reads TGTGCCAGCAGTGACTGGGACAGGGAAGGCTACACCTTC.

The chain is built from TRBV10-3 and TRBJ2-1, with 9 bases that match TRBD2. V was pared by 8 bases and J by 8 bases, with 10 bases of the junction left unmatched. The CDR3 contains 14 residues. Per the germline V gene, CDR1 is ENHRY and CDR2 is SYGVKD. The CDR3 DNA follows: TGTGCCATCGTGCGGGAGGGAGAATCCGATGAGCAGTTCTTC. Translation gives CAIVREGESDEQFF.

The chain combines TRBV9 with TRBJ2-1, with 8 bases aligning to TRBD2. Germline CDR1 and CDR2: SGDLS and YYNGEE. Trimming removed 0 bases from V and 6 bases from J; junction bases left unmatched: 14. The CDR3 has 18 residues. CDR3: CASSVATPVAGKRNEQFF. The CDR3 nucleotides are TGTGCCAGCAGCGTAGCTACGCCCGTAGCGGGAAAGCGCAATGAGCAGTTCTTC.

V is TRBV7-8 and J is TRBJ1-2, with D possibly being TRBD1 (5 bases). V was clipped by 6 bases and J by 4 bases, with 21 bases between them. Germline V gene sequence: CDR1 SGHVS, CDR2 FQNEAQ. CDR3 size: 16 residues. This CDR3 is CASSPGRNLLVYGYTF. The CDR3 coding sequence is TGTGCCAGCAGTCCAGGGAGGAACCTCTTGGTCTATGGCTACACCTTC.

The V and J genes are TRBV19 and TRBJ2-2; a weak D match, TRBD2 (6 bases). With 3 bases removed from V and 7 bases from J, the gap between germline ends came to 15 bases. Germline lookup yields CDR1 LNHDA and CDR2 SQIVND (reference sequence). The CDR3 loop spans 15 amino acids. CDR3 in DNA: TGTGCCAGTAGTATCGGGGGTTTACGGAACGGGGAGCTGTTTTTT. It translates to CASSIGGLRNGELFF.

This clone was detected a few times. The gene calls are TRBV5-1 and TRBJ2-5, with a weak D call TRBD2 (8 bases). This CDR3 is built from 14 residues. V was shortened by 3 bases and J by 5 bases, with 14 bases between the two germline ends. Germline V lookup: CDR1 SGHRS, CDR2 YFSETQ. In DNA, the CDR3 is TGCGCCAGCAGCTGGCGGGGGGACAGTGAGACCCAGTACTTC. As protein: CASSWRGDSETQYF.

CDR3 DNA sequence: TGTGCCACCAGCAGAGAGGGTGGACTTATCTACGAGCAGTACTTC. It is translated as CATSREGGLIYEQYF. This rearrangement joins TRBV15 to TRBJ2-7, with D perhaps TRBD2 (5 bases). Germline assignment: CDR1 LNHNV and CDR2 YYDKDF (reference sequence). V was shortened by 0 bases and J by 3 bases, with 12 bases between the two germline ends. This CDR3 spans 15 amino acids.

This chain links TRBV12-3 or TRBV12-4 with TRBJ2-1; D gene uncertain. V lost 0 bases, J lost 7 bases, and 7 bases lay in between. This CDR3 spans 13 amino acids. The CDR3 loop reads CASSLARFNEQFF. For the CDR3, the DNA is TGTGCCAGCAGTTTAGCGCGTTTTAATGAGCAGTTCTTC.

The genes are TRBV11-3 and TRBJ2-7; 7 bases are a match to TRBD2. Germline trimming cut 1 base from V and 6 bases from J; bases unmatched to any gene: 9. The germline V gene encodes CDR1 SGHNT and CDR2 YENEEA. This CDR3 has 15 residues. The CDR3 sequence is CASSLGGWEGAEQYF. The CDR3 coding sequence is TGTGCCAGCAGCTTAGGAGGCTGGGAGGGCGCCGAGCAGTACTTC. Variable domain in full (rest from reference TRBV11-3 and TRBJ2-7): EAGVVQSPRYKIIEKKQPVAFWCNPISGHNTLYWYLQNLGQGPELLIRYENEEAVDDSQLPKDRFSAERLKGVDSTLKIQPAELGDSAVYLCASSLGGWEGAEQYFGPGTRLTVT.

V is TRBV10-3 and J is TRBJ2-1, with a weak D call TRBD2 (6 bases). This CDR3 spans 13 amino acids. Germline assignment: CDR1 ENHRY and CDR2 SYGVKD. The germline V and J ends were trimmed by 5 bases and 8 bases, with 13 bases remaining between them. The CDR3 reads CAISRGSEDEQFF. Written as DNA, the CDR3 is TGTGCCATCAGTCGGGGGAGTGAGGATGAGCAGTTCTTC.

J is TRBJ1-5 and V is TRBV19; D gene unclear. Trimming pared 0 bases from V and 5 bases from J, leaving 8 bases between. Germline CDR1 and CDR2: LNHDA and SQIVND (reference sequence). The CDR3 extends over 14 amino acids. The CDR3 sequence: CASSIETPYQPQHF. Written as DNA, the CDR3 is TGTGCCAGTAGTATAGAAACACCCTATCAGCCCCAGCATTTT. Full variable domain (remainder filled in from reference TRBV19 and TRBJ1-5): DGGITQSPKYLFRKEGQNVTLSCEQNLNHDAMYWYRQDPGQGLRLIYYSQIVNDFQKGDIAEGYSVSREKKESFPLTVTSAQKNPTAFYLCASSIETPYQPQHFGDGTRLSIL.

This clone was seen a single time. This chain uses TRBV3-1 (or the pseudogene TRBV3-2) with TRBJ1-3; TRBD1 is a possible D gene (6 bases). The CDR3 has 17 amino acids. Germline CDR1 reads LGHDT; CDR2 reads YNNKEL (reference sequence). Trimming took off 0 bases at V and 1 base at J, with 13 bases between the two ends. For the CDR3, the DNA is TGTGCCAGCAGCCAAGAAGGGGTCAGGGGTTCTGGAAACACCATATATTTT. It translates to CASSQEGVRGSGNTIYF.

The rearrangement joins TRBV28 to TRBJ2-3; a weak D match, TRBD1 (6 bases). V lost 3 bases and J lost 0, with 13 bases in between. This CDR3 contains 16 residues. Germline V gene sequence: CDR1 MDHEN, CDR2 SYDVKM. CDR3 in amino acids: CASSLQPGVSTDTQYF. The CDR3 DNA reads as TGTGCCAGCAGTTTGCAGCCAGGGGTTAGCACAGATACGCAGTATTTT.

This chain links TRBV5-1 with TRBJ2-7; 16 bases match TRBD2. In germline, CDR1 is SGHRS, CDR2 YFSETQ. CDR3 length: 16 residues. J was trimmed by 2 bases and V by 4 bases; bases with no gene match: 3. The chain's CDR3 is CASSTGLAGGTYEQYF. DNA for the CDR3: TGCGCCAGCAGCACGGGACTAGCGGGAGGGACCTACGAGCAGTACTTC.

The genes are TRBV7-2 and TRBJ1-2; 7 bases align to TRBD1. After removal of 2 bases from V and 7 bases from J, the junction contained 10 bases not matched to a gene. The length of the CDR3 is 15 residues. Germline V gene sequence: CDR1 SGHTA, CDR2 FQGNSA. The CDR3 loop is CASSLRAQGNSGYTF. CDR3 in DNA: TGTGCCAGCAGCTTAAGGGCACAGGGGAACAGTGGCTACACCTTC.

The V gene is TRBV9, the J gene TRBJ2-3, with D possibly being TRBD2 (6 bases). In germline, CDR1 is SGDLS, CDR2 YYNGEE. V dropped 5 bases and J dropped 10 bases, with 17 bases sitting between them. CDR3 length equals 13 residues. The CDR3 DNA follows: TGTGCCAGCAGTCCGAACTCGGGGGTGGCGCAGTATTTT. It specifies CASSPNSGVAQYF.

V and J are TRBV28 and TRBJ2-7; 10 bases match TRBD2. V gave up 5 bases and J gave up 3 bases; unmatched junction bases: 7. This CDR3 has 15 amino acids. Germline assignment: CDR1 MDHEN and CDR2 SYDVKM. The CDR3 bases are TGTGCCAGCAGTGTAACCGGGACTAGCGACTACGAGCAGTACTTC. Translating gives CASSVTGTSDYEQYF.

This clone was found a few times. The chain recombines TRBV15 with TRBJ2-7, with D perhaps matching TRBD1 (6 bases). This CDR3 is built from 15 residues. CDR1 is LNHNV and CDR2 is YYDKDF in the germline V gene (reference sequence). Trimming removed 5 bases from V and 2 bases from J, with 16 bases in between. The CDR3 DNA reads TGTGCCACCAGCGGGGACGTCGACAGGCCCTACGAGCAGTACTTC. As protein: CATSGDVDRPYEQYF. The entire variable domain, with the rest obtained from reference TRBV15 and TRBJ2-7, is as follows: DAMVIQNPRYQVTQFGKPVTLSCSQTLNHNVMYWYQQKSSQAPKLLFHYYDKDFNNEADTPDNFQSRRPNTSFCFLDIRSPGLGDTAMYLCATSGDVDRPYEQYFGPGTRLTVT.

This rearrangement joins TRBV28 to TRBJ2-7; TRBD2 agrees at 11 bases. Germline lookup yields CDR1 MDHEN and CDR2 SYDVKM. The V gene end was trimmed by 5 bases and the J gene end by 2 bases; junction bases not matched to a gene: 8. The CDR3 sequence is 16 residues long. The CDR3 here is CASSAQTSGTTYEQYF. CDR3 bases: TGTGCCAGCAGTGCCCAGACTAGCGGGACGACCTACGAGCAGTACTTC. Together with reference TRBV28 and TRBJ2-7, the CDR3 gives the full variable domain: DVKVTQSSRYLVKRTGEKVFLECVQDMDHENMFWYRQDPGLGLRLIYFSYDVKMKEKGDIPEGYSVSREKKERFSLILESASTNQTSMYLCASSAQTSGTTYEQYFGPGTRLTVT.

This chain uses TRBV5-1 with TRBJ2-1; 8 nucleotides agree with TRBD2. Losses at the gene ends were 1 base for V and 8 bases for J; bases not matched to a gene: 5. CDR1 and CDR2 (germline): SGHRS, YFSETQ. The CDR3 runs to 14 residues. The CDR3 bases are TGCGCCAGCAGCTTGAAGGGACTAGGCTATGAGCAGTTCTTC. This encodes CASSLKGLGYEQFF.

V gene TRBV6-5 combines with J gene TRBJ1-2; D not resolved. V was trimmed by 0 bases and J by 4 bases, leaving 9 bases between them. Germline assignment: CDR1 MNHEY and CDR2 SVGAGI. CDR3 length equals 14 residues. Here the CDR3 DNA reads TGTGCCAGCAGTTACTCCGACGGGGTCTATGGCTACACCTTC. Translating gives CASSYSDGVYGYTF.

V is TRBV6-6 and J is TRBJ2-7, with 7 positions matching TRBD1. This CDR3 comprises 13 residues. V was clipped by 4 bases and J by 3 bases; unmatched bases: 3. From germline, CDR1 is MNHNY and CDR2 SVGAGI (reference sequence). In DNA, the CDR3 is TGTGCCAGCAGTTTGGCAGGGGGCTACGAGCAGTACTTC. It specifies CASSLAGGYEQYF.